This T cell receptor beta chain was sequenced for a study of shared clonotypes between healthy human individuals. Study-level background: There were three CD4 naive, three CD4 memory, two CD8 naive and one CD8 memory plates per donor.

Study-level points and caveats: An effect of sequencing depth on clonotype sharing among donors was expected. Researchers found naive subsets generally carried larger estimated richness than memory subsets.

Note on this clone: The antigen remains unidentified.

Investigators spread the genomic DNA of each subset evenly over several immunoSEQ plates. Assay: immunoSEQ multiplex PCR; the TCRdb copy retains only in-frame clones and omits some. Here the sample spans 800,000 to 950,000 clones, about 97% being singletons. The naive CD8 subset, CD45RO-negative cells positively selected for CCR7, excluded terminally differentiated effector memory CD45RA+ cells. The clonotype was recovered from a man under 40 in good health. The sequenced sample was naive CD8+ T cells sorted from blood.

CDR3 bases: TGCAGCACCGGGGGGACAGGGGGCTCACATCTGGGTGGCTACACCTTC. It codes for CSTGGTGGSHLGGYTF. V is TRBV29-1 and J is TRBJ1-2, with 12 bases lining up with TRBD1. The ends lost 8 bases at V and 7 bases at J; junction bases unmatched: 17. The CDR3 consists of 16 residues. Germline assignment: CDR1 SQVTM and CDR2 ANQGSEA.